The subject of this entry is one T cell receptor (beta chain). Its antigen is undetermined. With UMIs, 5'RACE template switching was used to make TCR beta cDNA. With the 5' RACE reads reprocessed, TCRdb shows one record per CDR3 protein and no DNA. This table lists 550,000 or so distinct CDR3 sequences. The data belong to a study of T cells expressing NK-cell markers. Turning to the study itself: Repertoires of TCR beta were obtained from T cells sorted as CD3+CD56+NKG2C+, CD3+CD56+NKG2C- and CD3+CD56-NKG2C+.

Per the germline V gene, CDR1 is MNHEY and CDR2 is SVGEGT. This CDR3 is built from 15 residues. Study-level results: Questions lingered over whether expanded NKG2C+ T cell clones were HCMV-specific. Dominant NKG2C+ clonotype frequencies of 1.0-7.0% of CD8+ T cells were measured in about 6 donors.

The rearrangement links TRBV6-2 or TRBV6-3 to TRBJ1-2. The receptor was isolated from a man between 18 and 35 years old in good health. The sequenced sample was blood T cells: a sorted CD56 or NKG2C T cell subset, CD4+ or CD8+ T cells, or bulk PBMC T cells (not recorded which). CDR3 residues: CASSLGGLPNYGYTF.